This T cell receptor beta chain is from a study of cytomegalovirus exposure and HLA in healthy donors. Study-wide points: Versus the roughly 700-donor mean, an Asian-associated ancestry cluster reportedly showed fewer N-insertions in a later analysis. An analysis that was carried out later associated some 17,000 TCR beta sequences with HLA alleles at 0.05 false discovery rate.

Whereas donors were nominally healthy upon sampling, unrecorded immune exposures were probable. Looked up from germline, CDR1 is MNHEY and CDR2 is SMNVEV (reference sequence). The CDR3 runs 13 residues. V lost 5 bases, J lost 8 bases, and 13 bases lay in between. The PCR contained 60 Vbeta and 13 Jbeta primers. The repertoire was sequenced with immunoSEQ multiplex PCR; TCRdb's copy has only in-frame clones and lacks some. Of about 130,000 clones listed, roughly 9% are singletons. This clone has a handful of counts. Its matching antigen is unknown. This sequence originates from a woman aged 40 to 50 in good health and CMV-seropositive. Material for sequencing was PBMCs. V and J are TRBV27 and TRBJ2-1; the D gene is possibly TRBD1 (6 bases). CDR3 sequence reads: CASSLQDSYEQFF. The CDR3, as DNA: TGTGCCAGCAGTCTACAGGACAGCTATGAGCAGTTCTTC.